This T cell receptor beta chain was retrieved from a study of tumor-infiltrating lymphocytes in primary liver carcinoma. Study-level findings and limits: Compared with tumor region pairs, tumor-adjacent and tumor-blood pairs overlapped less.

About this clonotype: Its specificity is unknown. Being one base from a much bigger clone, this may be a read error.

TCR beta cDNA was prepared out of around 460 ng total RNA by means of a constant-region primer. Employing slightly modified ARM-PCR, three nested multiplex PCR rounds were run, and these gave rise to the TCR beta libraries. With TRBV1-TRBV30 forward primers and a C-beta reverse primer, the first two PCR rounds were run for roughly 9 cycles each. From the multiplex PCR reads, TCRdb called clonotypes with MiXCR, one entry per CDR3 protein. Altogether approximately 110,000 distinct CDR3 sequences are present, 64% being singletons, with the ten largest covering roughly 8%. Taking roughly 20-34 mg of unsorted bulk tissue, the authors co-extracted RNA and DNA. Every tumor specimen contained over 85% viable tumor cells. This CDR3 has 14 amino acids. Unmatched junction bases numbered 7, after V lost 6 bases and J lost 10 bases. The germline CDR1 and CDR2 sequences are MNHNY and SVGAGI (reference sequence).

Sequencing was carried out using liver tumor tissue from sampling region 3. Subset denoted: tumor region T3, left-lateral pole. This chain uses TRBV6-6 with TRBJ1-6; 9 bases are shared with TRBD1. The receptor was derived from a woman in her sixties with primary liver carcinoma and hepatitis B virus infection. The CDR3 sequence: CASRDRGKGSPLHF. CDR3 DNA sequence: TGTGCCAGCAGAGACAGGGGGAAGGGGTCACCCCTCCACTTT.